The entry below gives a single TCR beta chain sequence along with its context. This specimen belongs to a study of blood T cell repertoires in COVID-19. The repertoire was sequenced with immunoSEQ multiplex PCR; TCRdb's copy has only in-frame clones and lacks some. The sample contains roughly 57,000 clones, 65% to 80% of which appear only once. J was trimmed by 5 bases and V by 5 bases; bases with no gene match: 2. The CDR3 is made up of 13 amino acids. Germline values: CDR1 SEHNR, CDR2 FQNEAQ (reference sequence). What was sequenced was peripheral blood. This chain links TRBV7-9 with TRBJ1-5; 8 positions match TRBD1. This sequence originates from a man aged 70-80 years with active or convalescent COVID-19. The CDR3 DNA is TGTGCCAGCAGCATACAGGGGGATCAGCCCCAGCATTTT. The encoded protein is CASSIQGDQPQHF.